A selection of T cell receptor beta chains follows, all from one sample in a study of blood T cell repertoires in COVID-19. TCRdb's copy holds only in-frame clones and misses some; the assay was immunoSEQ multiplex PCR. The sample consists of about 230,000 clones, about 85% of them appearing once. Sequences were obtained from peripheral blood. The source of these receptors is a woman of 80 years or more with acute or convalescent COVID-19. Both conserved end residues are part of each CDR3. The D gene is left open where the match is weak. Clone size appears in some rows only: once, few, many, or a class for an expanded clone.

d_gene,j_gene,v_gene,abundance,CDR3nt,CDR3aa
TRBD1,TRBJ2-1,TRBV4-1,NA,TGCGCCAGCAGCTTCATCCCGGGACAGAGACAAAATGAGCAGTTCTTC,CASSFIPGQRQNEQFF
NA,TRBJ1-2,TRBV4-1,NA,TGCGCCAGCAGCCGAGATACGGACAGCTACTATGGCTACACCTTC,CASSRDTDSYYGYTF
NA,TRBJ2-2,TRBV7-2,once,TGTGCCAGCAGCCCACTAGTTGCCACCGGGGAGCTGTTTTTT,CASSPLVATGELFF
NA,TRBJ1-1,TRBV19,NA,TGTGCCACCACCTGGGGGGTGAACACTGAAGCTTTCTTT,CATTWGVNTEAFF
NA,TRBJ1-1,TRBV2,once,TGTGCCAGTGGGGGGGCGAACACTGAAGCTTTCTTT,CASGGANTEAFF
TRBD1,TRBJ1-6,TRBV5-1,NA,TGCGCCAGCAGCTCCGGACAGGGAGGCTCACCCCTCCACTTT,CASSSGQGGSPLHF
TRBD1,TRBJ1-2,TRBV19,NA,TGTGCCAGTAGTCCGCGACAGGGTAACTATGGCTACACCTTC,CASSPRQGNYGYTF
NA,TRBJ2-7,TRBV14,NA,TGTGCCAGCAGCCAAGAGTTGGGAGTTAATTCTTACGAGCAGTACTTC,CASSQELGVNSYEQYF
NA,TRBJ1-5,TRBV4-2,once,TGTGCCAGCAGCGTGGACTCTTACAATCAGCCCCAGCATTTT,CASSVDSYNQPQHF
TRBD2,TRBJ2-2,TRBV19,NA,TGTGCCACCAACGGACTAGTGAGCACCGGGGAGCTGTTTTTT,CATNGLVSTGELFF
NA,TRBJ1-6,TRBV5-4,NA,TGTGCCAGCAGCTTTGTGCAGGGGAGCCGCTATAATTCACCCCTCCACTTT,CASSFVQGSRYNSPLHF
TRBD2,TRBJ2-1,TRBV6-5,NA,TGTGCCAGCCGCCTGACTAGCGGGTACTACAATGAGCAGTTCTTC,CASRLTSGYYNEQFF
NA,TRBJ2-6,TRBV29-1,NA,TGCAGCGTTACCCCGGGGGGGGCCAACGTCCTGACTTTC,CSVTPGGANVLTF
TRBD1,TRBJ1-6,TRBV5-1,few,TGCGCCAGCAGCTTGTTACAGGGGTCGAGCAATTCACCCCTCCACTTT,CASSLLQGSSNSPLHF
NA,TRBJ1-2,TRBV27,NA,TGTGCCAGCAGTAAATCGGGACACCACCCACGGGGCTACACCTTC,CASSKSGHHPRGYTF
TRBD2,TRBJ2-7,TRBV28,NA,TGTGCCAGCAAGGGCCTAGCGGGCCCCTACGAGCAGTACTTC,CASKGLAGPYEQYF
TRBD2,TRBJ2-3,TRBV5-4,once,TGTGCCAGCAGCCCCGGACTAGCCGGCATGGATACGCAGTATTTT,CASSPGLAGMDTQYF
TRBD2,TRBJ2-7,TRBV30,NA,TGTGCCTGGAGGTCCACTAGCGGGATCTACGAGCAGTACTTC,CAWRSTSGIYEQYF
NA,TRBJ2-7,TRBV11-2,NA,TGTGCCAGCAGCTTAGACCTCGGGGAGCAGTACTTC,CASSLDLGEQYF
TRBD1,TRBJ1-1,TRBV18,NA,TGTGCCAGCTCAACGGGACAGGGGACGACTGAAGCTTTCTTT,CASSTGQGTTEAFF
NA,TRBJ2-7,TRBV5-4,NA,TGTGCCAGCAGCTTGCGTGGGGCCTCCACCTACGAGCAGTACTTC,CASSLRGASTYEQYF
NA,TRBJ1-1,TRBV5-1,NA,TGCGCCAGCAGCTTGGAAACAGGGCTATTTGAGAACACTGAAGCTTTCTTT,CASSLETGLFENTEAFF
NA,TRBJ1-4,TRBV19,NA,TGTGCCAGTAGTATGGGCCTCCTTGAAAAACTGTTTTTT,CASSMGLLEKLFF